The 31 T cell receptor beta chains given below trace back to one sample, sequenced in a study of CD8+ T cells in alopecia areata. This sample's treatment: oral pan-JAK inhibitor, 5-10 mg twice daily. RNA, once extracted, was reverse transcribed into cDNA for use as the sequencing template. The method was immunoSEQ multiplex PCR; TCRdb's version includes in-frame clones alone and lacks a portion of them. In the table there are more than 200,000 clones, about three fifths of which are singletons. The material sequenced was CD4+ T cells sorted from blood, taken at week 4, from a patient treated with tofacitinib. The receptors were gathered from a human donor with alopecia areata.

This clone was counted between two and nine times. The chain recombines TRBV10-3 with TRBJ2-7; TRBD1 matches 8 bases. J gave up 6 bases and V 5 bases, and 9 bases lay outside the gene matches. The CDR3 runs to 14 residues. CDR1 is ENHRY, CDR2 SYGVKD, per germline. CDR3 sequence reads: CAISRQGRPGEQYF. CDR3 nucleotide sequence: TGTGCCATCAGTAGACAGGGGAGGCCTGGCGAGCAGTACTTC.

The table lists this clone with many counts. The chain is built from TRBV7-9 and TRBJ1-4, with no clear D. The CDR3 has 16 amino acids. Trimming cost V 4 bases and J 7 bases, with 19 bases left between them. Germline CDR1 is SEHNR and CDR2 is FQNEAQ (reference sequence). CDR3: CASSSPPGNIAEKLFF. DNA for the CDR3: TGTGCCAGCAGCTCACCCCCGGGGAACATAGCTGAAAAACTGTTTTTT.

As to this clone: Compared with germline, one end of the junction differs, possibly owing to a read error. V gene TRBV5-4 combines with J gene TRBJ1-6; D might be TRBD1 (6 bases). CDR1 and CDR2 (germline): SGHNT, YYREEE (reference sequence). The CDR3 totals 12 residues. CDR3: CASSSDGQSNSF. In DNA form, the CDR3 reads TGTGCCAGCAGCTCGGATGGACAGTCCAATTCCTTT.

Here the CDR3 reads CATSRVQKQETQYF. The CDR3, as DNA: TGTGCCACCAGCAGAGTACAGAAACAAGAGACCCAGTACTTC. The V call is TRBV15, the J call TRBJ2-5, with D unclear. CDR1 and CDR2 from the germline V gene are LNHNV and YYDKDF (reference sequence). CDR3 length equals 14 residues. The V gene lost 1 base and the J gene lost 2 bases, with 8 bases spanning the gap.

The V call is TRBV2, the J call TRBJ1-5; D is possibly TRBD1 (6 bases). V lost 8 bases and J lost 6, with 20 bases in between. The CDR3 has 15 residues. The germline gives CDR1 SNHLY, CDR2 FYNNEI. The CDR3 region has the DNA TGTGCCAGCGTTCAGGGGAGGCAGGGGACTCAGCCCCAGCATTTT. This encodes CASVQGRQGTQPQHF.

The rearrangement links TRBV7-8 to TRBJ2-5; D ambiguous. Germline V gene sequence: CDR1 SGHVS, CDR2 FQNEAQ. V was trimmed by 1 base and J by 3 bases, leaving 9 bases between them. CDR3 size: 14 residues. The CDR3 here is CASSLGYGKETQYF. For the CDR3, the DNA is TGTGCCAGCAGCTTAGGATATGGAAAAGAGACCCAGTACTTC. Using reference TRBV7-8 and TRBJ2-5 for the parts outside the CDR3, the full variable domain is GAGVSQSPRYKVAKRGQDVALRCDPISGHVSLFWYQQALGQGPEFLTYFQNEAQLDKSGLPSDRFFAERPEGSVSTLKIQRTQQEDSAVYLCASSLGYGKETQYFGPGTRLLVL.

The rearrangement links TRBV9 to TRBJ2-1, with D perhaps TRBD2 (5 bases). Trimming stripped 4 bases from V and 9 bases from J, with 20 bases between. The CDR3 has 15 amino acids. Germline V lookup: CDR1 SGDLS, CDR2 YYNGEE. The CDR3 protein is CASSPIEWILGEQFF. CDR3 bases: TGTGCCAGCAGCCCGATAGAATGGATACTAGGTGAGCAGTTCTTC.

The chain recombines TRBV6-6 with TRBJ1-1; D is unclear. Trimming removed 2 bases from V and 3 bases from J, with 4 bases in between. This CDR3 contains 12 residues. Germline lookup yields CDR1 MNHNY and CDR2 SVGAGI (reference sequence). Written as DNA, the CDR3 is TGTGCCAGCAGTTACGCGGACACTGAAGCTTTCTTT. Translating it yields CASSYADTEAFF.

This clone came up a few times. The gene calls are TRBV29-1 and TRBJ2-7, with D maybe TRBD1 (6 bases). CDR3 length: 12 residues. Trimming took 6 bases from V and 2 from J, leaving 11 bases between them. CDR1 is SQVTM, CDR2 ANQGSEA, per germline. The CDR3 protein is CSVGTQPYEQYF. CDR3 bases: TGCAGCGTCGGGACACAGCCCTACGAGCAGTACTTC.

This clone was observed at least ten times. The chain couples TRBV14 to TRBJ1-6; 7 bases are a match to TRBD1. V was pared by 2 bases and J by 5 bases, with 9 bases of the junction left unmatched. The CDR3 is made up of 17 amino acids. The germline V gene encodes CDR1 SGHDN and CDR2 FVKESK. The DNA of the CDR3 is TGTGCCAGCAGCCAAACGGAGGACAGGCGGAATAATTCACCCCTCCACTTT. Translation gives CASSQTEDRRNNSPLHF. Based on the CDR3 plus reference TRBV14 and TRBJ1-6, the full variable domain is EAGVTQFPSHSVIEKGQTVTLRCDPISGHDNLYWYRRVMGKEIKFLLHFVKESKQDESGMPNNRFLAERTGGTYSTLKVQPAELEDSGVYFCASSQTEDRRNNSPLHFGNGTRLTVT.

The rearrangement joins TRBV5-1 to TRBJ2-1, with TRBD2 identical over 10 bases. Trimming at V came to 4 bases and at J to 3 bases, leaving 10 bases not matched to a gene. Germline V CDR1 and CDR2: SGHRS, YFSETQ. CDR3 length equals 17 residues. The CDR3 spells CASSILTGTSDYNEQFF. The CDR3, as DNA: TGCGCCAGCAGCATCCTCACCGGGACTAGCGACTACAATGAGCAGTTCTTC.

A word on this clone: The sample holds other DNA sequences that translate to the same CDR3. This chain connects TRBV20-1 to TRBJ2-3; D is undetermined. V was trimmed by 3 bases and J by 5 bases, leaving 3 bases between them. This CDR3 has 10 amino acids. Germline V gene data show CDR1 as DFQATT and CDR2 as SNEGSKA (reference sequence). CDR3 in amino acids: CSARLDTQYF. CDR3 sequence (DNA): TGCAGTGCTAGGTTAGATACGCAGTATTTT.

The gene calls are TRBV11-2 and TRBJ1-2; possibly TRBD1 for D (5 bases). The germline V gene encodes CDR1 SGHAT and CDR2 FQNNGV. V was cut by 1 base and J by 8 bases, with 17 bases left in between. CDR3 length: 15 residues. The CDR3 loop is CASSLASQGSFGYTF. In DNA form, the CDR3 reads TGTGCCAGCAGCTTAGCCAGCCAGGGAAGTTTCGGCTACACCTTC.

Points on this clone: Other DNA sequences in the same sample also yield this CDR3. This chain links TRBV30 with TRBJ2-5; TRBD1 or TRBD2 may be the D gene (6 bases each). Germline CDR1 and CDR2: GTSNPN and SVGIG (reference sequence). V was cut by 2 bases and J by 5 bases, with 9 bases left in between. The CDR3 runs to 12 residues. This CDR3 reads CAWSRGQETQYF. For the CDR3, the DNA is TGTGCCTGGAGTCGGGGGCAGGAGACCCAGTACTTC.

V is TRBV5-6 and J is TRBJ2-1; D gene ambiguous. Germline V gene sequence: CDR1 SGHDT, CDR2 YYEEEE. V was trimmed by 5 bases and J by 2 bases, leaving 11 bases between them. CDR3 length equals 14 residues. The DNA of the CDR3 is TGTGCCAGCAGACTCGACACAGCCTACAATGAGCAGTTCTTC. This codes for CASRLDTAYNEQFF.

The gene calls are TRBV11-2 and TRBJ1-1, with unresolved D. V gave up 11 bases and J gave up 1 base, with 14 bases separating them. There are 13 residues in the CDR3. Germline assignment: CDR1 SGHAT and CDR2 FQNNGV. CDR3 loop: CASSVQPNTEAFF. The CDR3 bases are TGTGCCTCCAGCGTACAGCCGAACACTGAAGCTTTCTTT.

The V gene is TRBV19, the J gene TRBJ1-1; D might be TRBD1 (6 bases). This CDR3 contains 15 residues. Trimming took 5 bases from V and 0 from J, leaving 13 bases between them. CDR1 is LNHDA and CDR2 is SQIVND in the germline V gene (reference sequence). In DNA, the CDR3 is TGTGCCAGTAGTCCCCAGGCAGGGGTGAACACTGAAGCTTTCTTT. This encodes CASSPQAGVNTEAFF. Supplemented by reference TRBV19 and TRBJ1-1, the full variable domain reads DGGITQSPKYLFRKEGQNVTLSCEQNLNHDAMYWYRQDPGQGLRLIYYSQIVNDFQKGDIAEGYSVSREKKESFPLTVTSAQKNPTAFYLCASSPQAGVNTEAFFGQGTRLTVV.

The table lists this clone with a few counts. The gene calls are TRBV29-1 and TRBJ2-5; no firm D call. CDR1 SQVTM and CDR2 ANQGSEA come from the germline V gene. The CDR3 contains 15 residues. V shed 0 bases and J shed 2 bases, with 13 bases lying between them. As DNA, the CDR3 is TGCAGCGTTGAAGATTGGGCGACCGATCAAGAGACCCAGTACTTC. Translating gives CSVEDWATDQETQYF.

The CDR3 loop reads CSVDQGLETQYF. CDR3 DNA: TGCAGCGTTGATCAGGGCTTGGAGACCCAGTACTTC. The rearrangement links TRBV29-1 to TRBJ2-5, with D possibly TRBD1 on 5 matching bases. The ends were cut back, 3 bases at V and 5 bases at J, with 10 bases in the middle. CDR1 is SQVTM and CDR2 is ANQGSEA in the germline V gene. This CDR3 region has 12 residues.

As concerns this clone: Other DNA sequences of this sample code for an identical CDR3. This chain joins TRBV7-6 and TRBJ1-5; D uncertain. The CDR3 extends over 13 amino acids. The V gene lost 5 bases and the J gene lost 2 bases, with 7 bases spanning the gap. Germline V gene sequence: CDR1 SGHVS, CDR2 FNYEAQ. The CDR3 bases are TGTGCCAGCAGCCCGACGGGCAATCAGCCCCAGCATTTT. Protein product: CASSPTGNQPQHF.

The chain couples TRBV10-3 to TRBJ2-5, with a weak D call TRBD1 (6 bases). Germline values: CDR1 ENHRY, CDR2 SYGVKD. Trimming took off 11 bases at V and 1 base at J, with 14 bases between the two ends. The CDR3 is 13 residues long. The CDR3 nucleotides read TGTGCCGTGGCCCGGGACACCCAAGAGACCCAGTACTTC. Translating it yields CAVARDTQETQYF.

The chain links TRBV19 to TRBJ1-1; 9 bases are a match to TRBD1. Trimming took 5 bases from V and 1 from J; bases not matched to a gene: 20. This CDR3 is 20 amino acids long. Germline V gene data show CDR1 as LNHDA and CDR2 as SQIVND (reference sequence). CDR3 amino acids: CASSPYGGQGIRGGNTEAFF. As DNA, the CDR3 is TGTGCCAGTAGTCCCTATGGGGGACAGGGTATCAGAGGTGGGAACACTGAAGCTTTCTTT. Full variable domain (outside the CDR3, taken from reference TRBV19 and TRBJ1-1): DGGITQSPKYLFRKEGQNVTLSCEQNLNHDAMYWYRQDPGQGLRLIYYSQIVNDFQKGDIAEGYSVSREKKESFPLTVTSAQKNPTAFYLCASSPYGGQGIRGGNTEAFFGQGTRLTVV.

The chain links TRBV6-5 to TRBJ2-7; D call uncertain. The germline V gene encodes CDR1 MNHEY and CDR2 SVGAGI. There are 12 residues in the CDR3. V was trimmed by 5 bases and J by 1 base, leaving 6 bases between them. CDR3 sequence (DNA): TGTGCCAGCAGTGATGTATCCTACGAGCAGTACTTC. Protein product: CASSDVSYEQYF.

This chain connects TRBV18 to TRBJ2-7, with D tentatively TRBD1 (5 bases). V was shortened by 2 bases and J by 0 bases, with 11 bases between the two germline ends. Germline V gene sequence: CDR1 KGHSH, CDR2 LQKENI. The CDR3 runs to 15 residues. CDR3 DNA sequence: TGTGCCAGCTCACCATATCAGGGAAGCTCCTACGAGCAGTACTTC. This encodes CASSPYQGSSYEQYF.

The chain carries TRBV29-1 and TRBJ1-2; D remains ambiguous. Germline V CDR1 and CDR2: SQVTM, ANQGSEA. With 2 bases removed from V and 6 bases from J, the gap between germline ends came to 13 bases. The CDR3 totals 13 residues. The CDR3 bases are TGCAGCGTTGAAAGGGATAATGGGAATGGCTACACCTTC. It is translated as CSVERDNGNGYTF. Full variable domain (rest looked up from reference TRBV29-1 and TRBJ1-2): SAVISQKPSRDICQRGTSLTIQCQVDSQVTMMFWYRQQPGQSLTLIATANQGSEATYESGFVIDKFPISRPNLTFSTLTVSNMSPEDSSIYLCSVERDNGNGYTFGSGTRLTVV.

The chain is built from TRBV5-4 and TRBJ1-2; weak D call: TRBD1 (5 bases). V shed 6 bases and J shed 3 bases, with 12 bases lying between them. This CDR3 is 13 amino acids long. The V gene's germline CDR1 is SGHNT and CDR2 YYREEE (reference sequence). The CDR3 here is CASNLGGDYGYTF. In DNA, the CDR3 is TGTGCCAGCAACCTTGGGGGGGACTATGGCTACACCTTC.

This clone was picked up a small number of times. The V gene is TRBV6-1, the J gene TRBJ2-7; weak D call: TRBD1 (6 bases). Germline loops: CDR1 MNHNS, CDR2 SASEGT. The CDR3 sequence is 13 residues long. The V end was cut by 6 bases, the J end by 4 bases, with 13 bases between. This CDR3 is CASSLQGGYEQYF. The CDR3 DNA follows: TGTGCCAGCAGCTTACAGGGCGGGTACGAGCAGTACTTC.

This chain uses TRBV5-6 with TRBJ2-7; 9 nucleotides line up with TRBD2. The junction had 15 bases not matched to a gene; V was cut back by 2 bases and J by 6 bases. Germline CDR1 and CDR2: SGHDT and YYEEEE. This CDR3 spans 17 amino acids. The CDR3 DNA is TGTGCCAGCAGCTTCGGGCGGACGGCGGGGGGGACCGCCGAGCAGTACTTC. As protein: CASSFGRTAGGTAEQYF. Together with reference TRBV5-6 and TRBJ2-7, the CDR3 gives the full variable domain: DAGVTQSPTHLIKTRGQQVTLRCSPKSGHDTVSWYQQALGQGPQFIFQYYEEEERQRGNFPDRFSGHQFPNYSSELNVNALLLGDSALYLCASSFGRTAGGTAEQYFGPGTRLTVT.

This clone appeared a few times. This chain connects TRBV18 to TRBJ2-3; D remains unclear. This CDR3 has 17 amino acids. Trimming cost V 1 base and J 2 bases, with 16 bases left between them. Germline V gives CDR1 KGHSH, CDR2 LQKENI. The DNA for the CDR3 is TGTGCCAGCTCACCACTGGAGATAGCTCCTCTCACAGATACGCAGTATTTT. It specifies CASSPLEIAPLTDTQYF.

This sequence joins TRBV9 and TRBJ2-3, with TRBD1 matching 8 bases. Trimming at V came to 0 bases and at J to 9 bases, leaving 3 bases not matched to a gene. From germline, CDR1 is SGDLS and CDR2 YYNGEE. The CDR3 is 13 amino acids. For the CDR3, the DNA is TGTGCCAGCAGCGTAGCAGACAGGGGAACGCAGTATTTT. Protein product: CASSVADRGTQYF.

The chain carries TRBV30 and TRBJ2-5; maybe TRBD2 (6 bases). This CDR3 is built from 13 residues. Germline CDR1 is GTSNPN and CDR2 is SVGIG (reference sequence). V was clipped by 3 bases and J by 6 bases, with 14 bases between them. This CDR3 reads CAWRMDAGQTQYF. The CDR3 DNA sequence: TGTGCCTGGAGGATGGACGCGGGGCAGACCCAGTACTTC.